This TCR beta chain was found in a study of T-cell reconstitution after alpha-beta-depleted transplantation in children. Overall study results and limits: The main origin of T-cell counts and diversity one year after transplant was newly produced T cells. Two months or so post-transplant, alpha-beta T cells reportedly derived from several hundred expanded graft clones.

Using unique molecular identifiers, the investigators prepared the TCRbeta library. TCRdb recomputed calls from the PCR reads with MiXCR, one row per CDR3 protein. Among about 980,000 distinct CDR3 sequences listed, about 31% were seen once. Comments on this clonotype: Its matching antigen is unknown.

The sequencing used PBMCs, mostly from graft donor cells, collected 360 days after TCRalphabeta/CD19-depleted stem cell transplant. The sequence was obtained from a boy younger than two who had a stem cell transplant for SCID, so the T cells may come from the graft donor.

CDR3 sequence (DNA): TGTGCCAGCAGCTCGGCCCTAGCGGGGGCTCTAATCACAGATACGCAGTATTTT. Amino acids: CASSSALAGALITDTQYF. The rearrangement uses TRBV9 and TRBJ2-3; 10 bases match TRBD2. The CDR3 loop spans 18 amino acids. From germline, CDR1 is SGDLS and CDR2 YYNGEE. J lost 2 bases, V lost 4 bases, and 13 bases had no gene match.